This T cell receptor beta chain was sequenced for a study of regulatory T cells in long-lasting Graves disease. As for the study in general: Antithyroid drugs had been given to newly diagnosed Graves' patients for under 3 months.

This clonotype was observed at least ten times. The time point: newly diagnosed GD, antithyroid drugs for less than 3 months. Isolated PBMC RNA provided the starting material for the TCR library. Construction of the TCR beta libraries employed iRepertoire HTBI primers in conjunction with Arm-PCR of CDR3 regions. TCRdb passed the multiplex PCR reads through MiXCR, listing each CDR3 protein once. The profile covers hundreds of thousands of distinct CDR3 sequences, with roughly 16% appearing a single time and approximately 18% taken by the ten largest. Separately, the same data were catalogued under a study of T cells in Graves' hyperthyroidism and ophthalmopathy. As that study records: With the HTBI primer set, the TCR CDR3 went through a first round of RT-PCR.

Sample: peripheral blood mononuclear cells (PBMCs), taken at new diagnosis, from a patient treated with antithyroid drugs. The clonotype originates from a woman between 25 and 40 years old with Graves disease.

DNA of the CDR3: TGTGCCAGCAGTGTTGAATCACCCCTCCACTTT. It specifies CASSVESPLHF. The chain carries TRBV2 and TRBJ1-6, with D hard to call. Germline CDR1 SNHLY, CDR2 FYNNEI. This CDR3 has 11 residues. Between the trimmed V and J ends, which lost 4 bases and 10 bases, there was a span of 5 bases.